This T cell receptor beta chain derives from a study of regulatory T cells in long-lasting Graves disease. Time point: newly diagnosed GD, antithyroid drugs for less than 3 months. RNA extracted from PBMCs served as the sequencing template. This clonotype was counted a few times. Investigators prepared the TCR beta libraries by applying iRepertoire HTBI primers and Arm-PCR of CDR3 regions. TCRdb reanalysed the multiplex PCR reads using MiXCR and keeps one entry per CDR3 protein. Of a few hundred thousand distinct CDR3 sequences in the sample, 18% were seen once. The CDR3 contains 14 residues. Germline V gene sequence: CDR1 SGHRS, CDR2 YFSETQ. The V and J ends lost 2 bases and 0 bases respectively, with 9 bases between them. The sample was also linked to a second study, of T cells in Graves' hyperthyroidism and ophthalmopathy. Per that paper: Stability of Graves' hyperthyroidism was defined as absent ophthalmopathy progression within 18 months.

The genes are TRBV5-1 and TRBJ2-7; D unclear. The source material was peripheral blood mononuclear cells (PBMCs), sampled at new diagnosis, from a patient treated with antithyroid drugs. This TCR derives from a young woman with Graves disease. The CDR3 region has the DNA TGCGCCAGCAGCTTAAGCAGTAGCTCCTACGAGCAGTACTTC. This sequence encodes CASSLSSSSYEQYF.